This T cell receptor (beta chain) was recorded in a study of identifying expanded T cells in peripheral blood. Healthy donors had no documented immune events, such as infections, while sampled. Study findings and constraints: Technical replicates showed around 1.2 changed clones; about 2 weeks 15 to 20; four weeks 19. Variance in clone template counts between roughly two-week samples significantly increased with total template count across all healthy donors.

In regard to this clone: Its antigen remains unidentified.

This table comes from immunoSEQ multiplex PCR, and its TCRdb copy is limited to in-frame clones, with some not included. The table lists approximately 83,000 clones, 85% of them singletons, with 3.5% to 5.5% in the top ten. CDR1 is SGHAT and CDR2 is FQNNGV in the germline V gene. The CDR3 runs 14 residues. V shed 5 bases and J shed 6 bases, with 14 bases lying between them. This TCR was recovered from a person aged 18-69 years in good health. The J gene is TRBJ2-1, the V gene TRBV11-2; possibly TRBD2 for D (6 bases). Sequenced: blood. CDR3 in DNA: TGTGCCAGCAGCCCAAGGGCGGGGTCCAATGAGCAGTTCTTC. Its protein product is CASSPRAGSNEQFF.